A few counts support the clone carrying this TCR beta chain. The germline gives CDR1 SGDLS, CDR2 YYNGEE. V was clipped by 0 bases and J by 0 bases, with 3 bases between them. The CDR3 extends over 13 amino acids. The assay was immunoSEQ multiplex PCR, and TCRdb's table has in-frame clones only and misses some. The table records 80,000 to 90,000 clones, more than 75% of them present only once. As for time point: pretreatment peripheral blood. The data stem from a study of PD-L1 blockade in urothelial cancer. The genes are TRBV9 and TRBJ1-1; D is unclear. The sequence came from a man aged 55 to 70 with urothelial cancer. The sample here was PBMCs, taken around atezolizumab (anti-PD-L1) treatment. The CDR3 nucleotides are TGTGCCAGCAGCGTAGCCTTGAACACTGAAGCTTTCTTT. It specifies CASSVALNTEAFF.